Detailed here is one TCR beta chain. The antigen is undetermined. Unrecorded immune exposure was likely among donors, who were nominally healthy when sampled. CDR1 and CDR2 (germline): SEHNR, FQNEAQ (reference sequence). V shed 5 bases and J shed 4 bases, with 8 bases lying between them. The CDR3 runs 13 residues. The entry originates in a study of cytomegalovirus exposure and HLA in healthy donors. General study findings and limits: Another analysis was done later, and it associated over 15,000 TCR beta sequences with HLA alleles at 0.05 false discovery rate. Earlier analysis found most TCR beta V segments productive about 90% or about 30% of the time.

The PCR ran on 60 Vbeta and 13 Jbeta primers. Repertoires were generated with immunoSEQ multiplex PCR, while TCRdb's copy carries only in-frame clones and drops some. The sample includes about 55,000 clones, around 82% of them seen just once. Sequencing was done on a sample of PBMCs. The TCR comes from a female donor in good health and CMV-seronegative. The chain carries TRBV7-9 and TRBJ1-4; D is possibly TRBD1 (5 bases). The DNA of the CDR3 is TGTGCCAGCAGCGACAGTTTTAATGAAAAACTGTTTTTT. It specifies CASSDSFNEKLFF.